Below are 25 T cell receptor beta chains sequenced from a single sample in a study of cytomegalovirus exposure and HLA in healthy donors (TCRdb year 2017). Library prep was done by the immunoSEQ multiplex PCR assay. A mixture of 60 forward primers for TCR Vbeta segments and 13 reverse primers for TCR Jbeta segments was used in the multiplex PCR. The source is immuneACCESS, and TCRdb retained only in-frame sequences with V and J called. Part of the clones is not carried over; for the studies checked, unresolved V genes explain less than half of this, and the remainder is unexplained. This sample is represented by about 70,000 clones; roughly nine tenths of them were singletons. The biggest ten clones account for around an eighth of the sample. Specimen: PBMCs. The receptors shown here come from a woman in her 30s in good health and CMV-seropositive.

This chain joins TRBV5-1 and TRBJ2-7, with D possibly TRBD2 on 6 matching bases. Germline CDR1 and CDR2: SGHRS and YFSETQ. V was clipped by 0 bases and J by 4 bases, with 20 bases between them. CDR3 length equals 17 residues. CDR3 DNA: TGCGCCAGCAGCTTGGGGGGCGGGACCACCACAAAATACGAGCAGTACTTC. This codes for CASSLGGGTTTKYEQYF.

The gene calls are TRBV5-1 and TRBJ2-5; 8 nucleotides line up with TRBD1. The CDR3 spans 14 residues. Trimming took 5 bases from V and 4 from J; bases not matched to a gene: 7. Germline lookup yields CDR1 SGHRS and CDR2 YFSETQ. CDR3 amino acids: CASSTGQGRETQYF. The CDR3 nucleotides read TGCGCCAGCAGTACTGGACAGGGCAGAGAGACCCAGTACTTC.

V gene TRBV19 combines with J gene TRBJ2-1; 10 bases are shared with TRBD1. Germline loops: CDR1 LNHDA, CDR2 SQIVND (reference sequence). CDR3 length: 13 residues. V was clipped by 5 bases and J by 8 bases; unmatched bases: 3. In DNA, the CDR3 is TGTGCCAGTAGTGCCGGGACAGGGGATGAGCAGTTCTTC. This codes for CASSAGTGDEQFF. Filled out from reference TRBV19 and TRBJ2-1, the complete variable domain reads DGGITQSPKYLFRKEGQNVTLSCEQNLNHDAMYWYRQDPGQGLRLIYYSQIVNDFQKGDIAEGYSVSREKKESFPLTVTSAQKNPTAFYLCASSAGTGDEQFFGPGTRLTVL.

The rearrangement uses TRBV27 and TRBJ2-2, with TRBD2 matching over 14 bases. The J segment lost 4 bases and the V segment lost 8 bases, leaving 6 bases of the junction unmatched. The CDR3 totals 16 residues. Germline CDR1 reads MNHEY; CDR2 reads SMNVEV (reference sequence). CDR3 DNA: TGTGCCAGCGGGACTAGCGGGAGTATTTTCACCGGGGAGCTGTTTTTT. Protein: CASGTSGSIFTGELFF.

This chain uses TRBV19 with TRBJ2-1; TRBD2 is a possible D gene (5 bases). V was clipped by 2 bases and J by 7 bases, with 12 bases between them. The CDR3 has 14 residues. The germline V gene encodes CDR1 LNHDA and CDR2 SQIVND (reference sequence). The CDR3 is CASSIWLATNEQFF. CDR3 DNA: TGTGCCAGTAGTATATGGCTAGCAACAAATGAGCAGTTCTTC. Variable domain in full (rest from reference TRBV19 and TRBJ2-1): DGGITQSPKYLFRKEGQNVTLSCEQNLNHDAMYWYRQDPGQGLRLIYYSQIVNDFQKGDIAEGYSVSREKKESFPLTVTSAQKNPTAFYLCASSIWLATNEQFFGPGTRLTVL.

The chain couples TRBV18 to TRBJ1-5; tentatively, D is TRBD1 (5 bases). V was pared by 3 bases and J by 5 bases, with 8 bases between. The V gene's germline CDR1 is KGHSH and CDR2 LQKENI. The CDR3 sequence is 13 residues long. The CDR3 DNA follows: TGTGCCAGCTCACCGCTACAGGATCAGCCCCAGCATTTT. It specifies CASSPLQDQPQHF.

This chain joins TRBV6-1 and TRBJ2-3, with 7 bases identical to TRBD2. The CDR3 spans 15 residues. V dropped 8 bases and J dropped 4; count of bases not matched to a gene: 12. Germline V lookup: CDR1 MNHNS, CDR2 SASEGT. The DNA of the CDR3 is TGTGCCAGCGTGATCCGGGGGGTACCATCAGATACGCAGTATTTT. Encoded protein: CASVIRGVPSDTQYF.

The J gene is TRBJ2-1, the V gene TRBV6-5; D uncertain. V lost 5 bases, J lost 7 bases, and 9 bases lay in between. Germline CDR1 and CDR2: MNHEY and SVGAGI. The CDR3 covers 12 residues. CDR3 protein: CASSARVNEQFF. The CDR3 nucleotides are TGTGCCAGCAGTGCCCGGGTGAATGAGCAGTTCTTC.

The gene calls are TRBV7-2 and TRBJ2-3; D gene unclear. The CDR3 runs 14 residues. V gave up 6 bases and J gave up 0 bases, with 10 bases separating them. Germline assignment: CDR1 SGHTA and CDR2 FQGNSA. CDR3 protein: CASSRVDSTDTQYF. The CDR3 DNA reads TGTGCCAGCAGTCGGGTAGACAGCACAGATACGCAGTATTTT.

As DNA, the CDR3 is TGTGCCAGCACCTTCGACAGGGGAGTCCCAGATACGCAGTATTTT. It translates to CASTFDRGVPDTQYF. This chain links TRBV5-4 with TRBJ2-3; 8 bases align to TRBD1. V shed 6 bases, J shed 4 bases, and the junction held 10 bases outside the gene matches. Germline V gene data show CDR1 as SGHNT and CDR2 as YYREEE (reference sequence). The CDR3 is made up of 15 amino acids.

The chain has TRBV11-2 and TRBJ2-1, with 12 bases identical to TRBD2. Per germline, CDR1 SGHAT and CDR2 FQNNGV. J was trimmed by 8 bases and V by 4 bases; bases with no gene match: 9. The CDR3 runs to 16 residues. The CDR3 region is CASSSAGLAGGHEQFF. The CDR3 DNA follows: TGTGCCAGCAGCTCTGCGGGGCTAGCGGGAGGGCATGAGCAGTTCTTC. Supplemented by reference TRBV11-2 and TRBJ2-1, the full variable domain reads EAGVAQSPRYKIIEKRQSVAFWCNPISGHATLYWYQQILGQGPKLLIQFQNNGVVDDSQLPKDRFSAERLKGVDSTLKIQPAKLEDSAVYLCASSSAGLAGGHEQFFGPGTRLTVL.

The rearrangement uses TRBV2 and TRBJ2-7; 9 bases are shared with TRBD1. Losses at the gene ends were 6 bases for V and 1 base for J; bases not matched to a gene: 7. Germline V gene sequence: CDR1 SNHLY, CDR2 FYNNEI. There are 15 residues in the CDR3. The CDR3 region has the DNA TGTGCCAGCAGCCAAAGGGGACAGGGTTCCTACGAGCAGTACTTC. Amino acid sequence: CASSQRGQGSYEQYF.

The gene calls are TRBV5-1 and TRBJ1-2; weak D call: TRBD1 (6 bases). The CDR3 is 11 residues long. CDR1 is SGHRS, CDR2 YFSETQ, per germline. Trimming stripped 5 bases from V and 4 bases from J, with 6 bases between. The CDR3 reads CASRTGYGYTF. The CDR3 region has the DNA TGCGCCAGCAGGACAGGCTATGGCTACACCTTC.

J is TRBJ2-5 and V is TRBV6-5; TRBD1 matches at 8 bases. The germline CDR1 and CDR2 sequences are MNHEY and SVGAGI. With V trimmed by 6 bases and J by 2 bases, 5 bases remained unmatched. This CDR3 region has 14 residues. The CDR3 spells CASRIDRGQETQYF. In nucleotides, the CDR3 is TGTGCCAGCAGAATAGACAGGGGACAAGAGACCCAGTACTTC.

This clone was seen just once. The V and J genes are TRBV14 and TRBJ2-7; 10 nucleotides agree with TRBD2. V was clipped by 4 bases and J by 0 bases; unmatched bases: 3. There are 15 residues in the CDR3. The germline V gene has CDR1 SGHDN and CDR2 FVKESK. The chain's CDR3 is CASSPGLAVSYEQYF. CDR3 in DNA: TGTGCCAGCAGCCCCGGACTAGCGGTCTCCTACGAGCAGTACTTC.

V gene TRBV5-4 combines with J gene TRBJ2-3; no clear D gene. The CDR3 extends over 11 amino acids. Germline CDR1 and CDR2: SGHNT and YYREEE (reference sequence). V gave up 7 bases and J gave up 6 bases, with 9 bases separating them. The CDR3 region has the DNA TGTGCCAGCGCGATCGGGGATACGCAGTATTTT. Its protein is CASAIGDTQYF.

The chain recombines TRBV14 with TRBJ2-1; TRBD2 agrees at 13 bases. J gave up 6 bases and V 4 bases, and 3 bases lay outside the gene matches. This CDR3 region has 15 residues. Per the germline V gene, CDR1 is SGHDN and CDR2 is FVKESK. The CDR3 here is CASSPLAGGPNEQFF. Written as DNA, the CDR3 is TGTGCCAGCAGCCCACTAGCGGGAGGGCCCAATGAGCAGTTCTTC.

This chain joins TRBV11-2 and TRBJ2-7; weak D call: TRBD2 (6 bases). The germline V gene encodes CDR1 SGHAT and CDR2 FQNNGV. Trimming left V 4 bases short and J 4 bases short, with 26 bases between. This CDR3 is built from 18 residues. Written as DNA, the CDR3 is TGTGCCAGCAGCTACAACCCACTAGCTAGGGAGGTTTCATACGAGCAGTACTTC. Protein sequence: CASSYNPLAREVSYEQYF.

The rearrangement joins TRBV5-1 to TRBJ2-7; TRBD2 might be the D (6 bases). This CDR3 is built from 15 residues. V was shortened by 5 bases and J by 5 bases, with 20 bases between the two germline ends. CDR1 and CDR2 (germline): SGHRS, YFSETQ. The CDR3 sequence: CASSRVGGGADEQYF. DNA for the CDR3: TGCGCCAGCAGTCGGGTGGGTGGAGGGGCTGACGAGCAGTACTTC. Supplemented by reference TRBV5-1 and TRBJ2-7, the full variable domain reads KAGVTQTPRYLIKTRGQQVTLSCSPISGHRSVSWYQQTPGQGLQFLFEYFSETQRNKGNFPGRFSGRQFSNSRSEMNVSTLELGDSALYLCASSRVGGGADEQYFGPGTRLTVT.

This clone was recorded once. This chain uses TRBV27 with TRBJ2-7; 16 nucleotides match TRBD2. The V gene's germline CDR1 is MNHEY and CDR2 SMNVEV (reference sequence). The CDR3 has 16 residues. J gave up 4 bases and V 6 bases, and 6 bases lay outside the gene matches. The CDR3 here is CASRGLAGGPKYEQYF. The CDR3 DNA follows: TGTGCCAGCAGGGGACTAGCGGGAGGGCCTAAGTACGAGCAGTACTTC.

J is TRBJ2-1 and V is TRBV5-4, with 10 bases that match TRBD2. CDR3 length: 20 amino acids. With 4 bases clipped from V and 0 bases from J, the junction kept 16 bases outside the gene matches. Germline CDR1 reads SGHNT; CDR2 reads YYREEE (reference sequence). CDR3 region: CASSARGPLASGSSYNEQFF. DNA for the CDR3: TGTGCCAGCAGCGCTCGGGGGCCGTTGGCTAGCGGGAGCTCCTACAATGAGCAGTTCTTC.

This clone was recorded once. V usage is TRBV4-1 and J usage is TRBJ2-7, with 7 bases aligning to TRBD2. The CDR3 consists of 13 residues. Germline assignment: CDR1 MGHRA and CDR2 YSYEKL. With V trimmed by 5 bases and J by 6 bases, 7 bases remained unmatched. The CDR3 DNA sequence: TGCGCCAGCAGCTCCGGACTAGTCAGCGAGCAGTACTTC. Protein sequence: CASSSGLVSEQYF.

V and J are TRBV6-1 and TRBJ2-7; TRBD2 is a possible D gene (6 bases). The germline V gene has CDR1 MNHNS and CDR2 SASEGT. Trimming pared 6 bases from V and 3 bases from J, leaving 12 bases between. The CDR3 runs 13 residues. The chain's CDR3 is CASRAGGYYEQYF. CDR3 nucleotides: TGTGCCAGCAGAGCCGGGGGATACTACGAGCAGTACTTC.

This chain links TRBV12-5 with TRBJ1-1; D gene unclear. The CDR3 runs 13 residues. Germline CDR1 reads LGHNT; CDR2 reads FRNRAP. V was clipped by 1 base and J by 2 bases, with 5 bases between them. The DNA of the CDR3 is TGTGCTAGTGGTTTGGCCCAAAACACTGAAGCTTTCTTT. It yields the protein CASGLAQNTEAFF.

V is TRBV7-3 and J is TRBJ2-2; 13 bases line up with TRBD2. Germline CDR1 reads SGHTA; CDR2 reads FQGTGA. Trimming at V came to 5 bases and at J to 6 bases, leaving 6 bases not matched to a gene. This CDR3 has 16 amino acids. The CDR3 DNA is TGTGCCAGCAGCGCCAACGGACTAGCGGGAGCCGGGGAGCTGTTTTTT. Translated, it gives CASSANGLAGAGELFF. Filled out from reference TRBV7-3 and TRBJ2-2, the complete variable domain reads GAGVSQTPSNKVTEKGKYVELRCDPISGHTALYWYRQSLGQGPEFLIYFQGTGAADDSGLPNDRFFAVRPEGSVSTLKIQRTERGDSAVYLCASSANGLAGAGELFFGEGSRLTVL.